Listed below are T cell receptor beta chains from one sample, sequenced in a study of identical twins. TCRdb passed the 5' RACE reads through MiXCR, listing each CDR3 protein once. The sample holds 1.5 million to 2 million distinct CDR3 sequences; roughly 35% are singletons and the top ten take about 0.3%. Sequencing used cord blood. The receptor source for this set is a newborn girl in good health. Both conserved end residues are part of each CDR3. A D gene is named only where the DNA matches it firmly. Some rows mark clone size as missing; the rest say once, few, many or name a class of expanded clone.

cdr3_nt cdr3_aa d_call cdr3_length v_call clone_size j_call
TGCGCCAGCAGCGGAGGAAGGCAGGGTCTTTACAATGAGCAGTACTTC CASSGGRQGLYNEQYF - 16 TRBV5-1 - TRBJ2-7
TGTGCCAGCAGGTGGCGGGAGGTTGGGGACATTCAGTACTTC CASRWREVGDIQYF TRBD2 14 TRBV12-3/TRBV12-4 few TRBJ2-4
TGCAGCGTTGACCTTACAGGGGGTGGGACTGAAGCTTTCTTT CSVDLTGGGTEAFF TRBD1 14 TRBV29-1 - TRBJ1-1
TGCGCCAGCAGCTTGGGGACTAGCGGGAGTTTGGCAGATACGCAGTATTTT CASSLGTSGSLADTQYF TRBD2 17 TRBV5-1 - TRBJ2-3
TGTGCCACCAGTGATTCGGACAGGGACAATGGGCAGTTCTTC CATSDSDRDNGQFF TRBD1 14 TRBV24-1 - TRBJ2-1
TGTGCCAGCAGTCCGATGGGACGGGCAGATACGCAGTATTTT CASSPMGRADTQYF - 14 TRBV12-3/TRBV12-4 few TRBJ2-3
TGTGCCATCAGCGCTACAGGGGGCAATCAGCCCCAGCATTTT CAISATGGNQPQHF TRBD1 14 TRBV10-3 many TRBJ1-5
TGCAGCGTTGCGGTGCCGGGATACGAGCAGTACTTC CSVAVPGYEQYF - 12 TRBV29-1 - TRBJ2-7
TGTGCCAGCAGCCAAGATTGGTATGCCTTGGGAGGCAATGAGCAGTACTTC CASSQDWYALGGNEQYF - 17 TRBV14 - TRBJ2-5
TGTGCCATCAGTGAGTCACAGGGAGGGTTCCTCTACGAGCAGTACTTC CAISESQGGFLYEQYF - 16 TRBV10-3 few TRBJ2-7
TGTGCCAGCAGCCAGGCCGCTGGGGAGCAGTACTTC CASSQAAGEQYF - 12 TRBV3-1 - TRBJ2-7
TGTGCCAGCAGCTTTCACGCCTCCTACGAGCAGTACTTC CASSFHASYEQYF - 13 TRBV7-2 few TRBJ2-7
TGCAGTGCAAAACCCCATAGTGAGCAGTTCTTC CSAKPHSEQFF - 11 TRBV20-1 few TRBJ2-1
TGTGCCAGCTCACCACGGGCTAGCGGGGCCACAGATACGCAGTATTTT CASSPRASGATDTQYF TRBD2 16 TRBV18 - TRBJ2-3
TGTGCCACCAGTGAGCCTGGACTAGCGGTCAACTACGAGCAGTACTTC CATSEPGLAVNYEQYF TRBD2 16 TRBV24-1 - TRBJ2-7
TGTGCCAGCAGTTTGGTTAGGTCTGCTGGAAACACCATATATTTT CASSLVRSAGNTIYF - 15 TRBV28 few TRBJ1-3
TGTGCCAGCAGTCCGGACGGGGGGTACGGCTATGGCTACACCTTC CASSPDGGYGYGYTF - 15 TRBV6-5 - TRBJ1-2
TGTGCCAGCAGCTTAGGACTAGCCCCGGAGACCCAGTACTTC CASSLGLAPETQYF TRBD2 14 TRBV7-2 few TRBJ2-5
TGTGCCATCAGTGAGTCGGGGGAGGGATATGAGCAGTTCTTC CAISESGEGYEQFF TRBD2 14 TRBV10-3 few TRBJ2-1
TGCGCCAGCAGCGTTAGCGGGGGAGAACAAGATACGCAGTATTTT CASSVSGGEQDTQYF TRBD2 15 TRBV10-1 - TRBJ2-3
TGTGCCAGCAGCACCAGGACTAGCGGGAGGGATAATGAGCAGTACTTC CASSTRTSGRDNEQYF TRBD2 16 TRBV7-2 - TRBJ2-7
TGTGCCAGCAGCCAGACTAGCGGGGGGGCCGGGGAGCTGTTTTTT CASSQTSGGAGELFF TRBD2 15 TRBV4-2 - TRBJ2-2
TGTGCCAGCAGTCGACTTACAGGGAATGGCTACACCTTC CASSRLTGNGYTF - 13 TRBV6-1 few TRBJ1-2
TGTGCCAGCAGGCCTCAACAGAACACTGAAGCTTTCTTT CASRPQQNTEAFF - 13 TRBV12-3/TRBV12-4 - TRBJ1-1
TGTGCCAGCAGTGCTGCATTGTACCCCAATTCACCCCTCCACTTT CASSAALYPNSPLHF - 15 TRBV2 - TRBJ1-6
TGCAGTGCTAGAGATATTCCTAGCGGATACAATGAGCAGTTCTTC CSARDIPSGYNEQFF TRBD2 15 TRBV20-1 - TRBJ2-1